This passage covers 18 T cell receptor beta chains from one sample sequenced in a study of OX40 agonist ivuxolimab in advanced cancers. This table comes from immunoSEQ multiplex PCR, and its TCRdb copy is limited to in-frame clones, with some not included. The sample holds about 20,000 clones; 86% are singletons and the top ten take approximately 30%. This sample comprised CD4+ or CD8+ T cells sorted from blood, obtained in a trial of the OX40 agonist ivuxolimab. These TCRs come from an adult with an advanced solid tumor such as melanoma, head and neck, liver or kidney cancer.

The chain has TRBV5-1 and TRBJ2-7, with 8 bases matching TRBD1. The junction had 9 bases not matched to a gene; V was cut back by 3 bases and J by 7 bases. CDR1 and CDR2 from the germline V gene are SGHRS and YFSETQ. CDR3 length: 14 residues. In DNA form, the CDR3 reads TGCGCCAGCAGCTGGCTCGGACAGGGAGAAGAGCAGTACTTC. Its protein product is CASSWLGQGEEQYF.

The chain recombines TRBV9 with TRBJ2-7; TRBD1 might be the D (5 bases). This CDR3 region has 15 residues. Germline V gene data show CDR1 as SGDLS and CDR2 as YYNGEE. Trimming took 0 bases from V and 3 from J, leaving 13 bases between them. The CDR3 DNA sequence: TGTGCCAGCAGCGTAGGACAGTCTGGTTTCTACGAGCAGTACTTC. This translates into CASSVGQSGFYEQYF.

This clone was seen just once. V is TRBV10-1 and J is TRBJ2-1; no reliable D call. The CDR3 sequence is 15 residues long. Trimming took off 0 bases at V and 8 bases at J, with 14 bases between the two ends. Germline V CDR1 and CDR2: WNHNN, SYGVQD (reference sequence). The DNA for the CDR3 is TGCGCCAGCAGTGAGTCGGACCCATCAGGCGATGAGCAGTTCTTC. It specifies CASSESDPSGDEQFF.

The rearrangement joins TRBV9 to TRBJ2-1, with TRBD2 matching 10 bases. With 7 bases clipped from V and 3 bases from J, the junction kept 4 bases outside the gene matches. Per the germline V gene, CDR1 is SGDLS and CDR2 is YYNGEE. The CDR3 has 14 amino acids. The CDR3, as DNA: TGTGCCAGCGGTGGGACTAGCGTCTACAATGAGCAGTTCTTC. Its protein is CASGGTSVYNEQFF.

The V and J genes are TRBV15 and TRBJ1-3, with D uncertain. The ends were cut back, 0 bases at V and 1 base at J, with 7 bases in the middle. The V gene's germline CDR1 is LNHNV and CDR2 YYDKDF (reference sequence). The CDR3 loop spans 15 amino acids. The CDR3 sequence is CATSRDLGSGNTIYF. In DNA, the CDR3 is TGTGCCACCAGCAGAGATCTAGGGTCTGGAAACACCATATATTTT.

This rearrangement joins TRBV5-8 to TRBJ1-1; D not resolved. The CDR3 has 12 amino acids. The V gene's germline CDR1 is SGHTS and CDR2 YDEGEE. V was clipped by 2 bases and J by 3 bases, with 5 bases between them. CDR3 DNA sequence: TGTGCCAGCAGCTTTTGGGACACTGAAGCTTTCTTT. It encodes CASSFWDTEAFF.

This clone was seen only a few times. The chain employs TRBV11-2 and TRBJ2-1; no clear D. Trimming removed 1 base from V and 13 bases from J, with 5 bases in between. Looked up from germline, CDR1 is SGHAT and CDR2 is FQNNGV. The CDR3 sequence is 10 residues long. The CDR3 reads CASSLGPQFF. The CDR3 DNA sequence: TGTGCCAGCAGCTTAGGTCCCCAGTTCTTC.

The rearrangement links TRBV29-1 to TRBJ2-3, with 9 bases lining up with TRBD2. Germline-derived CDR1 and CDR2 are SQVTM and ANQGSEA. The CDR3 has 19 residues. V gave up 1 base and J gave up 0 bases; unmatched junction bases: 14. The CDR3 reads CSVEVWSETSGISTDTQYF. As DNA, the CDR3 is TGCAGCGTTGAAGTCTGGTCGGAGACTAGCGGAATTAGCACAGATACGCAGTATTTT.

This clone was seen only once. The J gene is TRBJ2-3, the V gene TRBV2; 12 bases are shared with TRBD1. CDR3 length equals 18 residues. Germline CDR1 SNHLY, CDR2 FYNNEI. Trimming removed 6 bases from V and 5 bases from J; junction bases left unmatched: 15. The CDR3 reads CASSERFLGDRGQDTQYF. The CDR3 DNA follows: TGTGCCAGCAGCGAGAGGTTTTTGGGGGACAGGGGGCAAGATACGCAGTATTTT.

The gene calls are TRBV6-5 and TRBJ2-1, with 15 positions matching TRBD2. CDR1 and CDR2 (germline): MNHEY, SVGAGI. The CDR3 extends over 14 amino acids. The V and J ends lost 6 bases and 12 bases, in that order; junction bases with no gene match: 6. The CDR3 coding sequence is TGTGCCAGCAGCTCCGGGACTAGCGGGAGGAGGCAGTTCTTC. Encoded protein: CASSSGTSGRRQFF.

The V gene is TRBV5-6, the J gene TRBJ2-1; D might be TRBD2 (5 bases). The V gene lost 3 bases and the J gene lost 4 bases, with 8 bases spanning the gap. CDR1 SGHDT and CDR2 YYEEEE come from the germline V gene. The CDR3 consists of 13 residues. The CDR3 DNA reads as TGTGCCAGCAGCTCGACTACTTACAATGAGCAGTTCTTC. Translated, it gives CASSSTTYNEQFF.

The chain joins TRBV27 to TRBJ1-5; weak D call: TRBD1 (6 bases). Germline values: CDR1 MNHEY, CDR2 SMNVEV (reference sequence). CDR3 length: 14 residues. V was clipped by 3 bases and J by 1 base, with 7 bases between them. The CDR3 DNA reads TGTGCCAGCAGTTTCGGGACAAGCAATCAGCCCCAGCATTTT. This encodes CASSFGTSNQPQHF.

This clone rates as medium-sized. The chain recombines TRBV9 with TRBJ2-7; D is tentatively TRBD1 or TRBD2 (7 bases each). Trimming removed 0 bases at V and 7 bases at J, with 14 bases between. The CDR3 is 14 residues long. The germline gives CDR1 SGDLS, CDR2 YYNGEE. CDR3 DNA: TGTGCCAGCAGCGTAGCGTACAGGGGAGGGGAGCAGTACTTC. Its protein product is CASSVAYRGGEQYF. Combining the CDR3 with reference TRBV9 and TRBJ2-7 gives the whole variable domain DSGVTQTPKHLITATGQRVTLRCSPRSGDLSVYWYQQSLDQGLQFLIQYYNGEERAKGNILERFSAQQFPDLHSELNLSSLELGDSALYFCASSVAYRGGEQYFGPGTRLTVT.

The V and J genes are TRBV19 and TRBJ2-2; maybe TRBD1 (6 bases). V gave up 9 bases and J gave up 3 bases, with 14 bases separating them. Germline-derived CDR1 and CDR2 are LNHDA and SQIVND (reference sequence). The CDR3 is 14 residues long. The CDR3 bases are TGTGCCAGCCAGGACAGCCTTCACACCGGGGAGCTGTTTTTT. Encoded protein: CASQDSLHTGELFF.

The chain links TRBV7-9 to TRBJ2-3, with D possibly being TRBD2 (6 bases). The CDR3 length is 15 residues. V lost 7 bases and J 1 base, leaving 15 bases between the germline ends. From germline, CDR1 is SEHNR and CDR2 FQNEAQ (reference sequence). CDR3 protein: CASTSGRGGTDTQYF. The CDR3 coding sequence is TGTGCCAGCACCTCCGGACGCGGGGGCACAGATACGCAGTATTTT.

J is TRBJ1-2 and V is TRBV7-2; 7 positions agree with TRBD1. This CDR3 spans 14 amino acids. V lost 3 bases to trimming and J lost 3 bases; unmatched junction nucleotides: 4. Germline assignment: CDR1 SGHTA and CDR2 FQGNSA. CDR3 in amino acids: CASSLIDRDYGYTF. CDR3 DNA sequence: TGTGCCAGCAGCTTGATCGACAGGGACTATGGCTACACCTTC.

The rearrangement links TRBV5-4 to TRBJ2-7; D not certain. The germline V gene encodes CDR1 SGHNT and CDR2 YYREEE (reference sequence). The CDR3 extends over 15 amino acids. V was clipped by 4 bases and J by 2 bases, with 16 bases between them. CDR3: CASSGPDKPPYEQYF. In nucleotides, the CDR3 is TGTGCCAGCAGCGGACCGGATAAACCTCCCTACGAGCAGTACTTC.

V usage is TRBV6-1 and J usage is TRBJ2-2; 7 bases map to TRBD1. Germline-derived CDR1 and CDR2 are MNHNS and SASEGT. The ends lost 7 bases at V and 6 bases at J; junction bases unmatched: 11. The CDR3 runs to 15 residues. CDR3: CASTRTGDGPGELFF. The CDR3 region has the DNA TGTGCCAGCACCCGGACAGGCGACGGGCCCGGGGAGCTGTTTTTT.